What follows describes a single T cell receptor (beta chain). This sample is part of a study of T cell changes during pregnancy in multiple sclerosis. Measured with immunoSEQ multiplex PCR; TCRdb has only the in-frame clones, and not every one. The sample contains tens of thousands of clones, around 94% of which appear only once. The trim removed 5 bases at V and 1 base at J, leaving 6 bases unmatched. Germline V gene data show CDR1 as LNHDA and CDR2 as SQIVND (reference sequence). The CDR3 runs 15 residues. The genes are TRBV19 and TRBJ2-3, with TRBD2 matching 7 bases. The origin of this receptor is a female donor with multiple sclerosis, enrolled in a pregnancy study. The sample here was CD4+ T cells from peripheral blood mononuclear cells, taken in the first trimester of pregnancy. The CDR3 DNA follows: TGTGCCAGTAGTCCAAAGCGGGGTCGCACAGATACGCAGTATTTT. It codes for CASSPKRGRTDTQYF.